These 10 T cell receptor beta chains were sequenced from one sample in a study of post-analysis software for immune sequencing data. Findings and limits, study-wide: Roughly five TRBV segments, including TRBV5-6, TRBV5-1 and TRBV20-1, were more frequent in patients than controls.

These receptors have no known antigen. The library was made from cDNA and included unique molecular identifiers. MiXCR was run by TCRdb on the PCR reads, yielding one entry per CDR3 protein. In the table there are about 810,000 distinct CDR3 sequences, 53% of which are singletons. Material for sequencing was blood. These TCRs come from a girl aged 10-17 years with multiple sclerosis.

Only a few counts were recorded for this clonotype. This chain links TRBV7-3 with TRBJ2-1; tentative D call: TRBD2 (5 bases). There are 13 residues in the CDR3. Germline V gives CDR1 SGHTA, CDR2 FQGTGA. The V and J ends lost 2 bases and 7 bases respectively, with 9 bases between them. The CDR3 here is CASSLVGRNEQFF. The CDR3 bases are TGTGCCAGCAGCTTAGTAGGGAGAAATGAGCAGTTCTTC.

This clonotype was observed a few times. The chain recombines TRBV3-1 with TRBJ2-7; D not resolved. V was pared by 3 bases and J by 2 bases, with 11 bases between. CDR1 is LGHDT and CDR2 is YNNKEL in the germline V gene (reference sequence). The CDR3 totals 14 residues. The CDR3 bases are TGTGCCAGCAGCCAGGCTAGTACGACCTACGAGCAGTACTTC. Its translation is CASSQASTTYEQYF.

The chain links TRBV6-5 to TRBJ1-2, with a tentative D call TRBD1 (6 bases). In germline, CDR1 is MNHEY, CDR2 SVGAGI. CDR3 length: 16 residues. Trimming took off 3 bases at V and 3 bases at J, with 17 bases between the two ends. The CDR3 spells CASSYGHIQGYYGYTF. CDR3 DNA: TGTGCCAGCAGTTATGGCCACATACAGGGCTACTATGGCTACACCTTC.

The chain is built from TRBV5-1 and TRBJ1-2, with 9 bases lining up with TRBD1. Germline assignment: CDR1 SGHRS and CDR2 YFSETQ. The CDR3 loop spans 19 amino acids. V was pared by 0 bases and J by 0 bases, with 12 bases of the junction left unmatched. This CDR3 is CASSLGPGQGTVANYGYTF. DNA of the CDR3: TGCGCCAGCAGCTTGGGACCGGGACAGGGTACCGTTGCTAACTATGGCTACACCTTC.

CDR3 region: CSARVGARNGETQYF. CDR3 sequence (DNA): TGCAGTGCTAGAGTCGGGGCCAGGAATGGTGAGACCCAGTACTTC. The chain employs TRBV20-1 and TRBJ2-5; D tentatively reads TRBD1 or TRBD2 (5 bases each). Germline V gene lookup returns CDR1 DFQATT and CDR2 SNEGSKA (reference sequence). The CDR3 spans 15 residues. With 1 base removed from V and 5 bases from J, the gap between germline ends came to 17 bases.

The chain couples TRBV15 to TRBJ2-7; the D call may be TRBD1 or TRBD2 (6 bases each). This CDR3 region has 14 residues. The V and J ends lost 9 bases and 4 bases respectively, with 19 bases between them. CDR1 is LNHNV, CDR2 YYDKDF, per germline (reference sequence). CDR3 loop: CATGASVTTYEQYF. DNA of the CDR3: TGTGCCACGGGGGCTAGCGTTACGACTTACGAGCAGTACTTC.

V gene TRBV2 combines with J gene TRBJ2-1; no clear D gene. Germline-derived CDR1 and CDR2 are SNHLY and FYNNEI. This CDR3 spans 15 amino acids. Trimming stripped 0 bases from V and 12 bases from J, with 18 bases between. The CDR3 reads CASSEAPRARPAQFF. The CDR3 DNA is TGTGCCAGCAGTGAAGCACCCCGGGCCAGGCCGGCGCAGTTCTTC. The full variable domain, with the rest looked up from reference TRBV2 and TRBJ2-1, is EPEVTQTPSHQVTQMGQEVILRCVPISNHLYFYWYRQILGQKVEFLVSFYNNEISEKSEIFDDQFSVERPDGSNFTLKIRSTKLEDSAMYFCASSEAPRARPAQFFGPGTRLTVL.

This clonotype was recorded once. The chain has TRBV29-1 and TRBJ2-7, with D perhaps TRBD1 (6 bases). Per germline, CDR1 SQVTM and CDR2 ANQGSEA. CDR3 size: 14 residues. Trimming stripped 3 bases from V and 0 bases from J, with 12 bases between. The CDR3 sequence is CSVDLTGGSYEQYF. Written as DNA, the CDR3 is TGCAGCGTTGATCTGACAGGAGGCTCCTACGAGCAGTACTTC.

This clonotype was observed a handful of times. The rearrangement links TRBV5-4 to TRBJ2-1; perhaps D is TRBD1 or TRBD2 (6 bases each). V was clipped by 2 bases and J by 15 bases, with 18 bases between them. Germline V gene data show CDR1 as SGHNT and CDR2 as YYREEE (reference sequence). This CDR3 contains 13 residues. The CDR3 DNA sequence: TGTGCCAGCAGCTTAGCCGGGGGCGGGACTGGGTTCTTC. Protein product: CASSLAGGGTGFF.

The chain couples TRBV18 to TRBJ2-1; 7 bases match TRBD1. The germline V gene encodes CDR1 KGHSH and CDR2 LQKENI. The CDR3 contains 15 residues. The V and J ends lost 5 bases and 8 bases, in that order; junction bases with no gene match: 12. The CDR3 nucleotides read TGTGCCAGCTCATCTCCGGGACAGTTGGCTTATGAGCAGTTCTTC. This gives the protein CASSSPGQLAYEQFF.